The 3 T cell receptor beta chains presented below share a single source sample, sequenced in a study of blood T cells in healthy people across ages. Primers used in a second PCR of about 7 to 12 cycles were a sample-barcoded 5' primer and a J-beta primer mix. TCRdb called the 5' RACE reads again in MiXCR, with one record for every CDR3 protein. The sample records about 730,000 distinct CDR3 sequences, about 40% being singletons. Sequences were obtained from blood. These receptors were obtained from a woman between 55 and 75 years old in good health.

This chain uses TRBV6-2 or TRBV6-3 with TRBJ2-1, with TRBD2 matching over 7 bases. CDR3 length: 17 residues. Germline lookup yields CDR1 MNHEY and CDR2 SVGEGT. V lost 7 bases, J lost 0 bases, and 12 bases stayed unmatched. CDR3 residues: CASTSVPGLSSYNEQFF. The CDR3 bases are TGTGCCAGCACCTCCGTCCCGGGACTAAGCTCCTACAATGAGCAGTTCTTC.

This clonotype was seen more than once but under ten times. This CDR3 is CASRGGARDEQFF. The CDR3 nucleotides are TGTGCCAGCAGGGGGGGAGCAAGGGATGAGCAGTTCTTC. V is TRBV9 and J is TRBJ2-1, with D possibly TRBD2 on 6 matching bases. The V gene lost 5 bases and the J gene lost 8 bases, with 14 bases spanning the gap. Germline CDR1 and CDR2: SGDLS and YYNGEE. This CDR3 region has 13 residues.

The CDR3 spells CSAIGTGKGNTGELFF. The DNA of the CDR3 is TGCAGTGCCATTGGGACAGGGAAGGGAAACACCGGGGAGCTGTTTTTT. The chain is built from TRBV20-1 and TRBJ2-2; 9 positions match TRBD1. Losses at the gene ends were 6 bases for V and 2 bases for J; bases not matched to a gene: 10. The CDR3 loop spans 16 amino acids. In germline, CDR1 is DFQATT, CDR2 SNEGSKA (reference sequence).